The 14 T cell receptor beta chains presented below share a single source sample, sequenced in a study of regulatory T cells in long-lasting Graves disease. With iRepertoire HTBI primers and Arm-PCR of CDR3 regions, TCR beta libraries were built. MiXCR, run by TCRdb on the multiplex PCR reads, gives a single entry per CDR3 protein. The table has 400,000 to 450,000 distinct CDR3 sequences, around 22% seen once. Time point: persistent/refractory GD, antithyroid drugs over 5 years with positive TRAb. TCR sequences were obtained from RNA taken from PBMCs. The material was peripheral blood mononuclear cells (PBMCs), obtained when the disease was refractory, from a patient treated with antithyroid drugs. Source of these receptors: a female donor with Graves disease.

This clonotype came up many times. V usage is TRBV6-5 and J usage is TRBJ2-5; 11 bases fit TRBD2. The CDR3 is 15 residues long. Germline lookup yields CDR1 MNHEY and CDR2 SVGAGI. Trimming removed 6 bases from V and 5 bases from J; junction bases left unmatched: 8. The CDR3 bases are TGTGCCAGCAGGTACACTAGCGGGAGAACCGAGACCCAGTACTTC. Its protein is CASRYTSGRTETQYF.

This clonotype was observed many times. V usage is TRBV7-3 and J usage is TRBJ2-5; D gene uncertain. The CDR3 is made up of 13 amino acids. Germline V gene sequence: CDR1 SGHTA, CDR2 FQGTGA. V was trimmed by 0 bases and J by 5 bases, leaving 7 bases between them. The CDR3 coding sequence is TGTGCCAGCAGCTTAACCAGGCTTGAGACCCAGTACTTC. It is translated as CASSLTRLETQYF.

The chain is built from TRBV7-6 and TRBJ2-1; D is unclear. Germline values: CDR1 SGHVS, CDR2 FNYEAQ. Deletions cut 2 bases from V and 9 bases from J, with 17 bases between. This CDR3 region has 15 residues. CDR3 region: CASSLSHRAGGEQFF. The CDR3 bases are TGTGCCAGCAGCTTATCCCACCGGGCTGGCGGTGAGCAGTTCTTC.

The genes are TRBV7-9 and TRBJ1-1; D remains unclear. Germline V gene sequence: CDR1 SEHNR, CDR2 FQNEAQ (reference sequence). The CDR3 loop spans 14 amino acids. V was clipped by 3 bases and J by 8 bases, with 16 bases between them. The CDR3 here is CASSFKTGGGEAFF. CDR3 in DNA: TGTGCCAGCAGCTTTAAAACTGGAGGTGGAGAAGCTTTCTTT.

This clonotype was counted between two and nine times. The CDR3 DNA is TGTGCCAGCAGCTTAGGGACAGGGCCGGGCGAGCAGTACTTC. Encoded protein: CASSLGTGPGEQYF. The rearrangement uses TRBV7-2 and TRBJ2-7, with 8 bases that match TRBD1. Germline V gene lookup returns CDR1 SGHTA and CDR2 FQGNSA. The CDR3 contains 14 residues. Trimming cost V 1 base and J 6 bases; bases outside gene matches: 5.

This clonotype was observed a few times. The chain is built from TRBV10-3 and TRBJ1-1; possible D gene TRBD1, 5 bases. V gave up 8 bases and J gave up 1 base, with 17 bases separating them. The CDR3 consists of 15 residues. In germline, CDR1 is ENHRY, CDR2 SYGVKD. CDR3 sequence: CAIATSGAKNTEAFF. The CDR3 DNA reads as TGTGCCATCGCGACCTCCGGGGCGAAGAACACTGAAGCTTTCTTT.

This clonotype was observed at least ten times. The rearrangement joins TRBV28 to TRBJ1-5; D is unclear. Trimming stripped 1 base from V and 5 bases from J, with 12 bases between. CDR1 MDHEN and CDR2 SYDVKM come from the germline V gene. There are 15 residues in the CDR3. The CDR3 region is CASSLSVGEYQPQHF. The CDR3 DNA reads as TGTGCCAGCAGTTTATCGGTCGGGGAGTATCAGCCCCAGCATTTT.

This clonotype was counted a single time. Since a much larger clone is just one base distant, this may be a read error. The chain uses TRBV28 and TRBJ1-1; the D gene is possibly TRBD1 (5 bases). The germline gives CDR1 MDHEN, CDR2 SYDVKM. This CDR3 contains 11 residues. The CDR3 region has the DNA TGTGCCAGCGGCCAGGGTTTTGAAGCTCTCTTT. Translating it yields CASGQGFEALF.

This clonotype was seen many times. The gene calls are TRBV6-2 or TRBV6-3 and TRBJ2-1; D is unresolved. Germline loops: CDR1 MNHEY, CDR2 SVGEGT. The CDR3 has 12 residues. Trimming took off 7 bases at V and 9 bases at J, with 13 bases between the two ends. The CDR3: CASNPRRGEQFF. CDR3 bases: TGTGCCAGCAACCCACGGAGAGGTGAGCAGTTCTTC.

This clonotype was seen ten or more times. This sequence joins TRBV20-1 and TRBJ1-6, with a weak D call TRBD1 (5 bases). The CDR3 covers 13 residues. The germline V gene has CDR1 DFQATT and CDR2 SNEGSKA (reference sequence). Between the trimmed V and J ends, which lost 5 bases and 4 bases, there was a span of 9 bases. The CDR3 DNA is TGCAGTGCTCGGGGACTTTATAATTCACCCCTCCACTTT. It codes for CSARGLYNSPLHF.

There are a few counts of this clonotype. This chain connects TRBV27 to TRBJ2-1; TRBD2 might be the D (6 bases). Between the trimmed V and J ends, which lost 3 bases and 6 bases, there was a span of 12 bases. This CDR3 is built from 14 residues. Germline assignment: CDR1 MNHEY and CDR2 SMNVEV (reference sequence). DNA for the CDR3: TGTGCCAGCAGTTTTTCACTAGCCGCCAATGAGCAGTTCTTC. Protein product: CASSFSLAANEQFF.

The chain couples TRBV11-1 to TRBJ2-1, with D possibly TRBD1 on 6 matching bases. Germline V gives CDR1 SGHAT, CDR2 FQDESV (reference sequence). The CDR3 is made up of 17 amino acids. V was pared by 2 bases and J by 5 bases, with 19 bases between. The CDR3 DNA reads TGTGCCAGCAGCTTAAATTTGTGGACAGTGCACCACAATGAGCAGTTCTTC. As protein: CASSLNLWTVHHNEQFF.

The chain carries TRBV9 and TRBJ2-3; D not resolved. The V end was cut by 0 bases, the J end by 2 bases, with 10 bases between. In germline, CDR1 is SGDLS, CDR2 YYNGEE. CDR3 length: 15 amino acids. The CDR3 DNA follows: TGTGCCAGCAGCGTAGGCTCCCTCATCACAGATACGCAGTATTTT. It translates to CASSVGSLITDTQYF. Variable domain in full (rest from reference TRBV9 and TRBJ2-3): DSGVTQTPKHLITATGQRVTLRCSPRSGDLSVYWYQQSLDQGLQFLIQYYNGEERAKGNILERFSAQQFPDLHSELNLSSLELGDSALYFCASSVGSLITDTQYFGPGTRLTVL.

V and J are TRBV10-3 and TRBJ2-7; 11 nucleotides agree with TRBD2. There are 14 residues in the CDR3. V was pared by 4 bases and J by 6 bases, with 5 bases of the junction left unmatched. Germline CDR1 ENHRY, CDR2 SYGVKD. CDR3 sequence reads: CAISVGLAGGEQYF. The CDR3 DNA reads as TGTGCCATCAGTGTCGGGCTAGCGGGAGGCGAGCAGTACTTC.